This TCR beta chain was captured by sequencing in a study of T cells in Graves' hyperthyroidism and ophthalmopathy. This clonotype was counted at least ten times. The V and J ends lost 5 bases and 4 bases, in that order; junction bases with no gene match: 11. The CDR3 covers 16 residues. Germline assignment: CDR1 SGHAT and CDR2 FQNNGV. Amplified TCR beta CDR3 regions came from RNA transcripts. HTBI primers were used for first-round RT-PCR of the TCR CDR3. TCRdb used MiXCR to reprocess the multiplex PCR reads, holding one entry per CDR3 protein. The table includes more than 500,000 distinct CDR3 sequences, roughly a sixth detected once.

The chain has TRBV11-2 and TRBJ2-7, with 10 bases matching TRBD2. Sequencing input: blood. This TCR was recovered from a woman aged 25-40 years with Graves' ophthalmopathy. CDR3 loop: CASSPNHSGRRYEQYF. The CDR3 region has the DNA TGTGCCAGCAGCCCCAATCATAGCGGGAGGCGTTACGAGCAGTACTTC.